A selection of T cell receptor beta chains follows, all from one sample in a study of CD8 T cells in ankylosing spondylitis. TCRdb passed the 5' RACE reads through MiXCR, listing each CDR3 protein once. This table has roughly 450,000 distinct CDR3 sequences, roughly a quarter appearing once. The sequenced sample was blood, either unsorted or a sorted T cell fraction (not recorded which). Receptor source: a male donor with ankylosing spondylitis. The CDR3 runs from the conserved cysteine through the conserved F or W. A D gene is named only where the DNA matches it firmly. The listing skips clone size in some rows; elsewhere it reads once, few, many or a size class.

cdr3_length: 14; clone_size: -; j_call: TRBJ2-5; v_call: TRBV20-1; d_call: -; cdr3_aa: CSARSLGSQETQYF; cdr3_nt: TGCAGTGCTAGAAGTTTGGGCAGTCAAGAGACCCAGTACTTC
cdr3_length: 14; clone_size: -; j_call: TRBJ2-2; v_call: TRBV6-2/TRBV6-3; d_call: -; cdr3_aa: CASSPSRSTGELFF; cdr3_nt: TGTGCCAGCAGCCCCTCCAGAAGCACCGGGGAGCTGTTTTTT
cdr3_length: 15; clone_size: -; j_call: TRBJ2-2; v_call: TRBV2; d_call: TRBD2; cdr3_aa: CASSERSGNAGELFF; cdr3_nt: TGTGCCAGCAGTGAAAGGAGCGGGAATGCCGGGGAGCTGTTTTTT
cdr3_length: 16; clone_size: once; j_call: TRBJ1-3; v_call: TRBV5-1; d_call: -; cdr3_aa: CASSLNRANSGNTIYF; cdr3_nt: TGCGCCAGCAGCTTAAACAGGGCTAACTCTGGAAACACCATATATTTT
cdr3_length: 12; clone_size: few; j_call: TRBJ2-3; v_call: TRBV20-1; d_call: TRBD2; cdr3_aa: CSAGTSADTQYF; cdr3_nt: TGCAGTGCAGGGACTAGTGCAGATACGCAGTATTTT
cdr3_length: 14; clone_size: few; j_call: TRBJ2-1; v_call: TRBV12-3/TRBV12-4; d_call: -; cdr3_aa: CASSLARRGAEQFF; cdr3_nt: TGTGCCAGCAGTTTGGCCCGGCGGGGCGCGGAGCAGTTCTTC
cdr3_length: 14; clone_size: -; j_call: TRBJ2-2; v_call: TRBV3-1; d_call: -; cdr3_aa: CASSHSAGTGELFF; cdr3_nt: TGTGCCAGCAGCCACAGCGCCGGCACCGGGGAGCTGTTTTTT
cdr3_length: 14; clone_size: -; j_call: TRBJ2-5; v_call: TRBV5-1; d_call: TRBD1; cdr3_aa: CASSSMGQQETQYF; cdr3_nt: TGCGCCAGCAGCTCGATGGGACAGCAAGAGACCCAGTACTTC
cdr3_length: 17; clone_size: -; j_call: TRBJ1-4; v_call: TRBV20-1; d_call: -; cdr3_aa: CSARDQRTVTPAGKLFF; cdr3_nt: TGCAGTGCTAGAGATCAGAGGACAGTTACCCCGGCGGGAAAACTGTTTTTT
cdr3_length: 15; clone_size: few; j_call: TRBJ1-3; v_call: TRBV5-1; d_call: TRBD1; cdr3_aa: CASSIDTGAGNTIYF; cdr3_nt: TGCGCCAGCAGTATAGATACAGGGGCTGGAAACACCATATATTTT
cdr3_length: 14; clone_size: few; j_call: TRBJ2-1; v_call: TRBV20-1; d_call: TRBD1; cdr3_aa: CSADGGQDYNEQFF; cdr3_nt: TGCAGTGCAGACGGGGGACAGGACTACAATGAGCAGTTCTTC
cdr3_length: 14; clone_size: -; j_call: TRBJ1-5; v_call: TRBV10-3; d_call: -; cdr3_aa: CAISEQEEDQPQHF; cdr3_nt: TGTGCCATCAGTGAACAGGAGGAGGATCAGCCCCAGCATTTT
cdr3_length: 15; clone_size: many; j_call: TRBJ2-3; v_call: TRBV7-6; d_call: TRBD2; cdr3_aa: CASSSPGGSTDTQYF; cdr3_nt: TGTGCCAGCAGCTCCCCGGGGGGGTCCACAGATACGCAGTATTTT
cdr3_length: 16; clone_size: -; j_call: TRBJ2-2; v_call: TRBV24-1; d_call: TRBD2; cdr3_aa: CATSDFTSGITGELFF; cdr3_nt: TGTGCCACCAGTGATTTCACTAGCGGGATTACCGGGGAGCTGTTTTTT
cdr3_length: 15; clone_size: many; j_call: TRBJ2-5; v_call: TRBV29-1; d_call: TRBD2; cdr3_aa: CSVSGGFLLQETQYF; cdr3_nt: TGCAGCGTTTCGGGAGGGTTCCTGCTCCAAGAGACCCAGTACTTC
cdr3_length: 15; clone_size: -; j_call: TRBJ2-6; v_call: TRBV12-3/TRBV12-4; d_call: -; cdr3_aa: CASSLPSTGINVLTF; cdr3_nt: TGTGCCAGCAGTCTCCCATCGACGGGTATCAACGTCCTGACTTTC
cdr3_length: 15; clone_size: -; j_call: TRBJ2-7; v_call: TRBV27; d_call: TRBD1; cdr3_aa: CASSFLGQKAYEQYF; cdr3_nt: TGTGCCAGCAGTTTCCTGGGACAGAAAGCCTACGAGCAGTACTTC
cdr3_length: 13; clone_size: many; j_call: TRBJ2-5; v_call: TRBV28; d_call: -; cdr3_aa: CASRPAGKETQYF; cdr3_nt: TGTGCCAGCAGACCGGCAGGGAAAGAGACCCAGTACTTC
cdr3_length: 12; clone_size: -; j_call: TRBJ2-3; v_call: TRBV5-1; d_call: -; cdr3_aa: CASSANRDTQYF; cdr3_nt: TGCGCCAGCAGCGCAAACAGGGATACGCAGTATTTT
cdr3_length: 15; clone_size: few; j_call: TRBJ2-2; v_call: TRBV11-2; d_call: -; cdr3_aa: CATSPRTANTGELFF; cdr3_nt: TGTGCCACCTCCCCCAGGACAGCGAACACCGGGGAGCTGTTTTTT
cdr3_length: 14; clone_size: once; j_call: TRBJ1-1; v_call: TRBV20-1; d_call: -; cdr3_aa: CSARPAGANTEAFF; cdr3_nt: TGCAGTGCTAGGCCAGCGGGTGCGAACACTGAAGCTTTCTTT
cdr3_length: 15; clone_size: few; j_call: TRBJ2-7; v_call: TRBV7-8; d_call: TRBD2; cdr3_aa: CATTNREGSSYEQYF; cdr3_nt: TGTGCCACCACGAATCGGGAGGGAAGCTCCTACGAGCAGTACTTC
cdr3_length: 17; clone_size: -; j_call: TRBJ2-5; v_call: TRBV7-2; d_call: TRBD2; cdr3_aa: CASSLAGLAGGGETQYF; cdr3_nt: TGTGCCAGCAGCTTAGCAGGACTAGCGGGAGGGGGGGAGACCCAGTACTTC
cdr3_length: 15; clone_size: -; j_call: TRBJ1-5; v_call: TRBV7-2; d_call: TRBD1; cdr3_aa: CASSLGQGVGQPQHF; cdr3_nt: TGTGCCAGCAGCTTAGGGCAGGGGGTCGGTCAGCCCCAGCATTTT
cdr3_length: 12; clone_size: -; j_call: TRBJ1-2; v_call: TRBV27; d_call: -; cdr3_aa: CASRTRGYGYTF; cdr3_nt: TGTGCCAGCAGGACACGGGGCTATGGCTACACCTTC
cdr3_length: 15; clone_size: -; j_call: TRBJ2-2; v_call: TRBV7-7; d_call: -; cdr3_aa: CASSLRGANTGELFF; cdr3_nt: TGTGCCAGCAGCTTAAGGGGGGCCAACACCGGGGAGCTGTTTTTT
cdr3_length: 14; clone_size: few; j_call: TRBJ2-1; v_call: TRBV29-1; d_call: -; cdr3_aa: CSVKPRLDYNEQFF; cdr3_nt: TGCAGCGTGAAACCTCGACTAGACTACAATGAGCAGTTCTTC
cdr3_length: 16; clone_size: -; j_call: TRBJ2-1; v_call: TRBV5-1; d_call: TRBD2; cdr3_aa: CASSWGLSGRVNEQFF; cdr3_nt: TGCGCCAGCAGCTGGGGACTAAGCGGGAGGGTCAATGAGCAGTTCTTC
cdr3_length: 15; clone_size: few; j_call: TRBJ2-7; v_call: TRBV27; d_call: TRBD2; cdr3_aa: CASSLSGRLTYEQYF; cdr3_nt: TGTGCCAGCAGTTTGAGCGGGAGGCTCACTTACGAGCAGTACTTC
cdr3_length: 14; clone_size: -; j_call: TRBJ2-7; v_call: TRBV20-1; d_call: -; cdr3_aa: CSGRGTAITYEQYF; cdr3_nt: TGCAGTGGGCGGGGGACAGCGATTACCTACGAGCAGTACTTC
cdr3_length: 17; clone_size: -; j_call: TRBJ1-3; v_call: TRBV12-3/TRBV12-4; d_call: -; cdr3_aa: CAICPRGLRPSGNTIYF; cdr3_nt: TGTGCCATCTGCCCCAGGGGACTCCGGCCCTCTGGAAACACCATATATTTT
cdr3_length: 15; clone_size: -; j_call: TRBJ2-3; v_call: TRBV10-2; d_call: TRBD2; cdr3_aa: CATGLAGAVADTQYF; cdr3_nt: TGCGCCACCGGACTAGCGGGAGCAGTTGCAGATACGCAGTATTTT
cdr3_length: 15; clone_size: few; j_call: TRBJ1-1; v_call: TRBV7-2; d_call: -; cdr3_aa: CASSPGGWGNTEAFF; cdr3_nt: TGTGCCAGCAGCCCCGGAGGGTGGGGGAACACTGAAGCTTTCTTT
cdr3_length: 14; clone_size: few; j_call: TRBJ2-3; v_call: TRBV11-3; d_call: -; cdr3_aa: CASSLGQPWDTQYF; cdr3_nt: TGTGCCAGCAGCCTCGGACAGCCTTGGGATACGCAGTATTTT
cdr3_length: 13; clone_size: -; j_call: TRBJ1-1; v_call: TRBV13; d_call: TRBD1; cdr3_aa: CASSTRQGAEAFF; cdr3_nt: TGTGCCAGCAGCACCAGACAGGGAGCTGAAGCTTTCTTT
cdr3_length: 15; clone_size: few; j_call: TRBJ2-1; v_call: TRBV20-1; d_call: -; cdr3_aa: CSARVPGPNYNEQFF; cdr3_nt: TGCAGTGCTAGAGTACCGGGACCCAACTACAATGAGCAGTTCTTC
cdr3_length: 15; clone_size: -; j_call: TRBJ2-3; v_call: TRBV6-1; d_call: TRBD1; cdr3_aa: CASGSSGTGAHTQYF; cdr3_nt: TGTGCCAGCGGAAGTTCCGGGACAGGGGCACATACGCAGTATTTT
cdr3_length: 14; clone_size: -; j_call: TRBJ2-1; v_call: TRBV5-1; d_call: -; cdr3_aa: CASSLPGDSNEQFF; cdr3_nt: TGCGCCAGCAGCCTCCCCGGGGATTCGAATGAGCAGTTCTTC
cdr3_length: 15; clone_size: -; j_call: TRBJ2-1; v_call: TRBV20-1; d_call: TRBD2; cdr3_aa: CSARSSREGGNEQFF; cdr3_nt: TGCAGTGCTAGATCCTCGCGGGAGGGGGGGAATGAGCAGTTCTTC
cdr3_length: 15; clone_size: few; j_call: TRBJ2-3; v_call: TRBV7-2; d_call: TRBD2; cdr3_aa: CASSLGGGVEDTQYF; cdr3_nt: TGTGCCAGCAGCCTAGGCGGGGGGGTCGAGGATACGCAGTATTTT
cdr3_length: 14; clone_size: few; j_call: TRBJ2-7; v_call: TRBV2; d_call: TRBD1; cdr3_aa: CASSGPDRDGEQYF; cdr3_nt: TGTGCCAGCAGTGGTCCCGACAGGGATGGCGAGCAGTACTTC
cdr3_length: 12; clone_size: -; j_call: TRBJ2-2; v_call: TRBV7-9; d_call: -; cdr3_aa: CASSFKPGELFF; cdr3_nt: TGTGCCAGCAGCTTTAAGCCCGGGGAGCTGTTTTTT
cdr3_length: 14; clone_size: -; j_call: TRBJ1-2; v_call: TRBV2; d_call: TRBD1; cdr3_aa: CASRAGQGPYGYTF; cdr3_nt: TGTGCCAGCAGGGCAGGACAGGGCCCATATGGCTACACCTTC
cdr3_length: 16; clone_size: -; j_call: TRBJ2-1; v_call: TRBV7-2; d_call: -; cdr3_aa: CASSSFTGSSYNEQFF; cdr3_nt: TGTGCCAGCAGCTCCTTCACGGGAAGCTCCTACAATGAGCAGTTCTTC
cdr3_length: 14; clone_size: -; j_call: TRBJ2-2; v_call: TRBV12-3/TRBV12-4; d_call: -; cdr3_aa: CASSPDLYTGELFF; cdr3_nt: TGTGCCAGCAGTCCGGACTTATACACCGGGGAGCTGTTTTTT
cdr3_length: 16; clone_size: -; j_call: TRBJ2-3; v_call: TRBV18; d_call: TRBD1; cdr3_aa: CASSPLQGVGTDTQYF; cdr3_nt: TGTGCCAGCTCACCGTTACAGGGGGTTGGTACAGATACGCAGTATTTT
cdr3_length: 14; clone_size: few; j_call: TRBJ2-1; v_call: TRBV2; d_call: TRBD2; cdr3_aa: CASMGLAGVNEQFF; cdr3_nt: TGTGCCAGCATGGGTCTAGCGGGAGTTAATGAGCAGTTCTTC
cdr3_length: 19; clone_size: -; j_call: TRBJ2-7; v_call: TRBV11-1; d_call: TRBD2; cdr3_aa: CASSFGRTSGQGSLYEQYF; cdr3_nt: TGTGCCAGCAGCTTCGGGCGGACTAGCGGACAGGGATCTCTCTACGAGCAGTACTTC
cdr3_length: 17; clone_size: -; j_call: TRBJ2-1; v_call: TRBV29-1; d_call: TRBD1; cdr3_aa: CSVDPILGQGVADEQFF; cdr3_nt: TGCAGCGTCGACCCTATCCTGGGACAGGGAGTCGCCGATGAGCAGTTCTTC
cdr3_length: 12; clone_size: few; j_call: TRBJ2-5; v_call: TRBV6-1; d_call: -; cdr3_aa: CASSEVVETQYF; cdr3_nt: TGTGCCAGCAGTGAAGTTGTGGAGACCCAGTACTTC
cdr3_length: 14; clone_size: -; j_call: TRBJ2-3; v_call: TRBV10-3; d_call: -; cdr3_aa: CAISEIQLTDTQYF; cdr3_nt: TGTGCCATCAGCGAGATCCAGCTTACAGATACGCAGTATTTT
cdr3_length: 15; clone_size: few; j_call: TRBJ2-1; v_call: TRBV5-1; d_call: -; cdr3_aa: CASSLPGGAANEQFF; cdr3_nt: TGCGCCAGCAGCCTCCCTGGGGGGGCCGCCAATGAGCAGTTCTTC
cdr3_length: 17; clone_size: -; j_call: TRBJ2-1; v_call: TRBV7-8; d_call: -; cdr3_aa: CASSSPTPAGLYNEQFF; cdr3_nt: TGTGCCAGCAGCTCCCCGACTCCAGCGGGCCTCTACAATGAGCAGTTCTTC
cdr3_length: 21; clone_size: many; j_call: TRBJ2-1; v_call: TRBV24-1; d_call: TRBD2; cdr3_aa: CATSDFSGRAPSRGSYNEQFF; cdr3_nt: TGTGCCACCAGTGATTTTAGCGGGAGGGCCCCCTCCCGGGGCTCCTACAATGAGCAGTTCTTC
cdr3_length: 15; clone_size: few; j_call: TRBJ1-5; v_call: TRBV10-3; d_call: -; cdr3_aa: CAISEREVGNQPQHF; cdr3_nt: TGTGCCATCAGTGAAAGGGAGGTTGGCAATCAGCCCCAGCATTTT